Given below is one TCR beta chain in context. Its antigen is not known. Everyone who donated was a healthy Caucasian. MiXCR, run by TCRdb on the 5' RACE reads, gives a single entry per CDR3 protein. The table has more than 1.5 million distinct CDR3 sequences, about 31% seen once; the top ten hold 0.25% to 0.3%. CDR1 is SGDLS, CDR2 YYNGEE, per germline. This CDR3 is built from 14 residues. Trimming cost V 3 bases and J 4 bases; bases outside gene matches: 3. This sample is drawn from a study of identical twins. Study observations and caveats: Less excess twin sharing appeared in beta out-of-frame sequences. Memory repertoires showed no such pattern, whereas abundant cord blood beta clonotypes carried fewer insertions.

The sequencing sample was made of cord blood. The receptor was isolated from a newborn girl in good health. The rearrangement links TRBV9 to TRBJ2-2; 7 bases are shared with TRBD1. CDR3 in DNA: TGTGCCAGCAGCGCGGGACAGCGCACCGGGGAGCTGTTTTTT. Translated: CASSAGQRTGELFF.